What follows are 11 T cell receptor beta chains derived from one specimen sequenced in a study of tumor-infiltrating lymphocytes in primary liver carcinoma. Priming with a constant-region primer yielded TCR beta cDNA from around 540 ng total RNA. The TCR beta library was amplified through three nested multiplex PCR rounds in a modified ARM-PCR procedure. Rounds one and two of PCR, each of around 11 cycles, were primed with TRBV1-TRBV30 forward primers and a C-beta reverse primer. TCRdb itself ran the multiplex PCR reads through MiXCR, one entry per CDR3 protein. The sample yields approximately 110,000 distinct CDR3 sequences, 82% seen once. DNA and RNA were both co-extracted from approximately 20-30 mg of bulk tissue that had not been sorted. Sequencing input: liver tumor tissue from sampling region 3. Sample subset: tumor region T3, left-lateral pole. These receptors came from a man between 40 and 49 years old with primary liver carcinoma and hepatitis B virus infection.

The CDR3 reads CASNYTGPFSGEMFF. The CDR3 nucleotides are TGTGCCAGCAACTATACAGGACCTTTCTCCGGGGAAATGTTTTTT. The chain carries TRBV11-1 and TRBJ2-2; either TRBD1 or TRBD2 may supply D (5 bases each). Per germline, CDR1 SGHAT and CDR2 FQDESV (reference sequence). This CDR3 is 15 amino acids long. The germline V and J ends were trimmed by 7 bases and 15 bases, with 27 bases remaining between them. Full variable domain (rest looked up from reference TRBV11-1 and TRBJ2-2): EAEVAQSPRYKITEKSQAVAFWCDPISGHATLYWYRQILGQGPELLVQFQDESVVDDSQLPKDRFSAERLKGVDSTLKIQPAELGDSAMYLCASNYTGPFSGEMFFGEGSRLTVL.

Worth noting for this clonotype: The junction and the germline gene differ at one end; a read error may be behind it. The rearrangement links TRBV11-2 to TRBJ2-3, with 8 nucleotides matching TRBD1. Germline V gene lookup returns CDR1 SGHAT and CDR2 FQNNGV. The CDR3 runs 17 residues. The CDR3 loop is CASNLEQGETSTDTQYF. For the CDR3, the DNA is TGTGCCAGCAACTTAGAACAGGGGGAGACTAGCACAGATACGCAGTATTTT.

In the case of this clonotype: Germline is not matched at one junction end, which may reflect a read error. The CDR3 loop is CARSLYPGANTESFF. The CDR3 DNA reads TGTGCCAGAAGCTTATATCCAGGGGCAAACACCGAATCTTTCTTT. V is TRBV11-2 and J is TRBJ1-1; a weak D match, TRBD1 (6 bases). Germline-derived CDR1 and CDR2 are SGHAT and FQNNGV. The CDR3 has 15 amino acids.

This clonotype showed up just a few times. One end of the junction is discordant with germline, which a read error may explain. The rearrangement links TRBV5-8 to TRBJ1-1; D not resolved. CDR1 and CDR2 (germline): SGHTS, YDEGEE. CDR3 length: 15 amino acids. CDR3 bases: TGTGCCAGCAGCATTAGAGGAACGCTGAATACTGAAGCTTTCTTT. Amino acids: CASSIRGTLNTEAFF.

This clonotype was counted only a few times. The CDR3 end shows no conserved phenylalanine or tryptophan, and so a read error is likely. This sequence joins TRBV6-2 or TRBV6-3 and TRBJ2-1, with unresolved D. The CDR3 runs to 13 residues. The germline gives CDR1 MNHEY, CDR2 SVGEGT. CDR3 protein: CANSYQLGSEQFI. CDR3 nucleotides: TGTGCCAACAGTTACCAGTTGGGCAGTGAGCAGTTCATC.

This clonotype was counted a single time. At one of its ends the junction is not consistent with the germline gene, which may arise from a read error. The gene calls are TRBV4-1 and TRBJ2-3; 13 bases line up with TRBD2. Looked up from germline, CDR1 is MGHRA and CDR2 is YSYEKL. This CDR3 contains 15 residues. CDR3 nucleotide sequence: TGCGCCAGCAGCCTAGGACTAGCGGGAGCAGATACGCTGTATTTT. It yields the protein CASSLGLAGADTLYF.

The count of this clonotype is one. The conserved final phenylalanine or tryptophan is absent from the CDR3, which likely points to a read error. The chain joins TRBV29-1 to TRBJ1-2; D not certain. The germline V gene encodes CDR1 SQVTM and CDR2 ANQGSEA. The CDR3 is 16 residues long. As DNA, the CDR3 is TGTAGCGTTGATGGCTCAGCGACTAATAGGAACTATGGCTACACCTTA. Translating it yields CSVDGSATNRNYGYTL.

This clonotype was seen a handful of times. One end of the junction fails to match germline, which may point to a read error. The chain employs TRBV4-2 and TRBJ2-4; D is unclear. CDR1 and CDR2 from the germline V gene are LGHNA and YNFKEQ. The CDR3 extends over 15 amino acids. CDR3 sequence (DNA): TGTGCCAACAGCCAGGACCAAGGAGCCAAAAACATTCAGTACTTC. This translates into CANSQDQGAKNIQYF.

Concerning this clonotype: In this CDR3 the conserved last residue, phenylalanine or tryptophan, is missing, so a read error is likely. Because the CDR3's place on the DNA is in doubt, the DNA is left out and the CDR3 is given as listed by TCRdb. The chain links TRBV11-2 to TRBJ2-7; TRBD2 is taken as the D call from the table, unchecked against the DNA. The germline gives CDR1 SGHAT, CDR2 FQNNGV. The CDR3 adds up to 13 amino acids, both ends counted. The chain's CDR3 is CASSLTERVHQYY.

Remarks on this clonotype: A read error may be the cause here, since a much bigger clone is one base away. The rearrangement links TRBV5-1 to TRBJ2-1, with 9 bases aligning to TRBD2. Germline CDR1 and CDR2: SGHRS and YFSETQ. CDR3 length: 14 residues. With V trimmed by 9 bases and J by 4 bases, 8 bases remained unmatched. In DNA form, the CDR3 reads TGCGCCAACACGAAAAGCGGGGGGTACAATGAGCAGTTCTTC. Translating gives CANTKSGGYNEQFF. The whole variable domain, remainder taken from reference TRBV5-1 and TRBJ2-1, is KAGVTQTPRYLIKTRGQQVTLSCSPISGHRSVSWYQQTPGQGLQFLFEYFSETQRNKGNFPGRFSGRQFSNSRSEMNVSTLELGDSALYLCANTKSGGYNEQFFGPGTRLTVL.

Of note for this clonotype: At one of its ends the junction is not consistent with the germline gene, which may arise from a read error. The CDR3 nucleotides are TGTGTCAGCAGTTTACCGACGGTTGCAGATACGCAGTATTTT. Protein sequence: CVSSLPTVADTQYF. The V and J genes are TRBV28 and TRBJ2-3; D is ambiguous. Per the germline V gene, CDR1 is MDHEN and CDR2 is SYDVKM. There are 14 residues in the CDR3. The whole variable domain, filled in from reference TRBV28 and TRBJ2-3, reads DVKVTQSSRYLVKRTGEKVFLECVQDMDHENMFWYRQDPGLGLRLIYFSYDVKMKEKGDIPEGYSVSREKKERFSLILESASTNQTSMYLCVSSLPTVADTQYFGPGTRLTVL.